These 23 T cell receptor beta chains came from one sample sequenced in a study of cytomegalovirus exposure and HLA in healthy donors. The PCR employed 60 Vbeta primers together with 13 Jbeta primers. Here immunoSEQ multiplex PCR was the method, and the copy in TCRdb shows in-frame clones only, minus some. The top ten clones hold 2% to 2.5% of a sample with about 140,000 clones, around 84% of them seen once. The sequenced material came from PBMCs. The source is a man between 50 and 59 years old in good health and CMV-seronegative.

V is TRBV7-8 and J is TRBJ1-4; 7 bases align to TRBD1. V gave up 4 bases and J gave up 7 bases; unmatched junction bases: 6. This CDR3 has 14 amino acids. Per germline, CDR1 SGHVS and CDR2 FQNEAQ. The CDR3 loop reads CASSYRQGGEKLFF. Written as DNA, the CDR3 is TGTGCCAGCAGCTATCGACAGGGTGGTGAAAAACTGTTTTTT.

The J gene is TRBJ1-6, the V gene TRBV5-1, with TRBD1 matching 7 bases. J gave up 4 bases and V 4 bases, and 5 bases lay outside the gene matches. Looked up from germline, CDR1 is SGHRS and CDR2 is YFSETQ. The CDR3 sequence is 15 residues long. CDR3 in amino acids: CASSPTDRYNSPLHF. CDR3 nucleotide sequence: TGCGCCAGCAGCCCGACGGACAGGTATAATTCACCCCTCCACTTT.

V is TRBV5-1 and J is TRBJ1-2; D is ambiguous. The ends were cut back, 2 bases at V and 4 bases at J, with 9 bases in the middle. The CDR3 covers 13 residues. CDR1 and CDR2 (germline): SGHRS, YFSETQ. CDR3 loop: CASSFDPGYGYTF. The CDR3 DNA reads TGCGCCAGCAGCTTCGACCCAGGCTATGGCTACACCTTC.

V is TRBV18 and J is TRBJ2-1, with D possibly being TRBD2 (5 bases). This CDR3 comprises 17 residues. V lost 3 bases to trimming and J lost 0 bases, with 15 bases between them. Per germline, CDR1 KGHSH and CDR2 LQKENI. The CDR3: CASSPGEGRSSYNEQFF. The CDR3 nucleotides are TGTGCCAGCTCACCTGGAGAGGGCAGAAGCTCCTACAATGAGCAGTTCTTC.

This rearrangement joins TRBV18 to TRBJ2-1, with 11 nucleotides matching TRBD2. Germline loops: CDR1 KGHSH, CDR2 LQKENI. V lost 3 bases and J lost 5; bases outside the gene matches: 6. This CDR3 is 16 amino acids long. The CDR3 sequence: CASSPPGTSGNNEQFF. For the CDR3, the DNA is TGTGCCAGCTCACCCCCCGGGACTAGCGGAAACAATGAGCAGTTCTTC.

This clone was recorded once. DNA of the CDR3: TGTGCCAGTAGTCTTAAGACTAGCGGAATTTACAATGAGCAGTTCTTC. Its protein is CASSLKTSGIYNEQFF. V is TRBV19 and J is TRBJ2-1, with TRBD2 identical over 9 bases. The CDR3 extends over 16 amino acids. The junction had 9 bases not matched to a gene; V was cut back by 5 bases and J by 4 bases. Germline CDR1 reads LNHDA; CDR2 reads SQIVND (reference sequence).

The J gene is TRBJ1-6, the V gene TRBV7-9; 8 nucleotides line up with TRBD1. Germline loops: CDR1 SEHNR, CDR2 FQNEAQ (reference sequence). CDR3 size: 15 residues. J lost 6 bases, V lost 0 bases, and 1 base had no gene match. As DNA, the CDR3 is TGTGCCAGCAGCTTAGCTCAGGGGGCTAATTCACCCCTCCACTTT. This sequence encodes CASSLAQGANSPLHF.

The genes are TRBV30 and TRBJ1-6; 8 nucleotides line up with TRBD1. V lost 3 bases to trimming and J lost 4 bases; unmatched junction nucleotides: 8. The CDR3 sequence is 16 residues long. The V gene's germline CDR1 is GTSNPN and CDR2 SVGIG (reference sequence). DNA of the CDR3: TGTGCCTGGAGCGCTGCGACAGGGGAGTATAATTCACCCCTCCACTTT. This sequence encodes CAWSAATGEYNSPLHF.

The chain links TRBV30 to TRBJ2-3; possibly TRBD2 for D (6 bases). The CDR3 is made up of 14 amino acids. Germline V gives CDR1 GTSNPN, CDR2 SVGIG (reference sequence). V was pared by 5 bases and J by 0 bases, with 12 bases between. Here the CDR3 DNA reads TGTGCCTGGCTGCATGGGGGGAGCACAGATACGCAGTATTTT. This codes for CAWLHGGSTDTQYF.

The CDR3 DNA reads as TGTGCCAGCAGCTTAGAAGGGGGTACCAATCAGCCCCAGCATTTT. Its translation: CASSLEGGTNQPQHF. The chain links TRBV7-8 to TRBJ1-5; D is perhaps TRBD1 (6 bases). Germline V gene data show CDR1 as SGHVS and CDR2 as FQNEAQ. Trimming took 1 base from V and 3 from J, leaving 10 bases between them. This CDR3 has 15 residues. Full variable domain (remainder filled in from reference TRBV7-8 and TRBJ1-5): GAGVSQSPRYKVAKRGQDVALRCDPISGHVSLFWYQQALGQGPEFLTYFQNEAQLDKSGLPSDRFFAERPEGSVSTLKIQRTQQEDSAVYLCASSLEGGTNQPQHFGDGTRLSIL.

The rearrangement links TRBV5-1 to TRBJ2-2, with D unclear. Looked up from germline, CDR1 is SGHRS and CDR2 is YFSETQ. CDR3 length: 16 amino acids. Trimming left V 0 bases short and J 0 bases short, with 9 bases between. The CDR3 region is CASSLAVSANTGELFF. The DNA for the CDR3 is TGCGCCAGCAGCTTGGCAGTATCCGCGAACACCGGGGAGCTGTTTTTT.

This clone has just a few counts. The chain couples TRBV4-1 to TRBJ2-2; D might be TRBD2 (5 bases). This CDR3 spans 14 amino acids. The germline V gene has CDR1 MGHRA and CDR2 YSYEKL. V was cut by 5 bases and J by 3 bases, with 10 bases left in between. CDR3 in DNA: TGCGCCAGCAGCGGGAGCTTGGACACCGGGGAGCTGTTTTTT. Residues: CASSGSLDTGELFF.

The chain uses TRBV19 and TRBJ2-7; D is possibly TRBD1 (6 bases). CDR3 length equals 15 residues. With 7 bases removed from V and 6 bases from J, the gap between germline ends came to 22 bases. Germline CDR1 LNHDA, CDR2 SQIVND (reference sequence). The CDR3 here is CASTPRNGQQSEQYF. CDR3 DNA sequence: TGTGCCAGTACCCCACGGAACGGACAGCAAAGCGAGCAGTACTTC.

This chain joins TRBV29-1 and TRBJ2-5; weak D call: TRBD2 (6 bases). V was clipped by 7 bases and J by 4 bases, with 16 bases between them. The CDR3 is made up of 13 amino acids. CDR1 is SQVTM, CDR2 ANQGSEA, per germline. CDR3 bases: TGCAGCGCCGGGTCAGGAGGGCCAGAGACCCAGTACTTC. Its translation is CSAGSGGPETQYF.

This chain joins TRBV18 and TRBJ2-7; 8 nucleotides agree with TRBD1. With 5 bases clipped from V and 0 bases from J, the junction kept 3 bases outside the gene matches. The CDR3 is made up of 14 amino acids. Germline V CDR1 and CDR2: KGHSH, LQKENI. DNA of the CDR3: TGTGCCAGCTCATTCGGACAGGGCTCCTACGAGCAGTACTTC. Translation: CASSFGQGSYEQYF.

Concerning this clone: Other DNA sequences from this sample encode an identical CDR3 as well. The chain recombines TRBV5-1 with TRBJ1-1; TRBD1 is a possible D gene (6 bases). Trimming pared 0 bases from V and 5 bases from J, leaving 11 bases between. The CDR3 consists of 14 residues. Germline V gene data show CDR1 as SGHRS and CDR2 as YFSETQ. Written as DNA, the CDR3 is TGCGCCAGCAGCTTGGGAGGGGGGGGTACTGAAGCTTTCTTT. Translated: CASSLGGGGTEAFF.

The chain recombines TRBV29-1 with TRBJ2-5; a possible D gene is TRBD1 (6 bases). Looked up from germline, CDR1 is SQVTM and CDR2 is ANQGSEA. The CDR3 is 13 amino acids. V gave up 3 bases and J gave up 1 base, with 9 bases separating them. CDR3 amino acids: CSVDGQSQETQYF. The CDR3 bases are TGCAGCGTTGATGGACAGAGCCAAGAGACCCAGTACTTC.

The chain employs TRBV6-6 and TRBJ2-5; weak D call: TRBD1 (6 bases). From germline, CDR1 is MNHNY and CDR2 SVGAGI (reference sequence). Trimming shortened V by 4 bases and J by 4 bases, and 13 bases separated the two germline ends. The CDR3 runs 14 residues. The CDR3: CASSSGVDSETQYF. CDR3 nucleotides: TGTGCCAGCAGTTCAGGGGTAGACTCAGAGACCCAGTACTTC.

The chain uses TRBV23-1 and TRBJ2-1; D may be TRBD1 (5 bases). TRBV23-1 is flagged as an ORF with uncertain function. Trimming removed 4 bases at V and 8 bases at J, with 15 bases between. The CDR3 totals 14 residues. The CDR3, as DNA: TGCGCCAGCAGTCGGCAGGGTAATAGCCATGAGCAGTTCTTC. Protein: CASSRQGNSHEQFF.

V gene TRBV30 combines with J gene TRBJ2-7; no definite D call. The CDR3 spans 12 residues. Trimming removed 1 base from V and 0 bases from J, with 4 bases in between. Germline-derived CDR1 and CDR2 are GTSNPN and SVGIG (reference sequence). The CDR3 nucleotides read TGTGCCTGGAGTGCCAGCTCCTACGAGCAGTACTTC. It translates to CAWSASSYEQYF.

This chain uses TRBV7-2 with TRBJ1-5; 8 bases align to TRBD1. The CDR3 covers 15 residues. With 3 bases clipped from V and 7 bases from J, the junction kept 8 bases outside the gene matches. Germline assignment: CDR1 SGHTA and CDR2 FQGNSA. The CDR3 bases are TGTGCCAGCAGCTTTCGCTCAGGGGGCAGCCAGCCCCAGCATTTT. It specifies CASSFRSGGSQPQHF. The variable domain in full, completed from reference TRBV7-2 and TRBJ1-5, reads GAGVSQSPSNKVTEKGKDVELRCDPISGHTALYWYRQSLGQGLEFLIYFQGNSAPDKSGLPSDRFSAERTGGSVSTLTIQRTQQEDSAVYLCASSFRSGGSQPQHFGDGTRLSIL.

This clone was seen a handful of times. The gene calls are TRBV19 and TRBJ2-3; maybe TRBD1 (6 bases). V lost 5 bases and J lost 6, with 18 bases in between. The V gene's germline CDR1 is LNHDA and CDR2 SQIVND (reference sequence). This CDR3 spans 15 amino acids. The CDR3 sequence: CASSPLVGGFDTQYF. The DNA of the CDR3 is TGTGCCAGTAGTCCCTTAGTAGGGGGATTCGATACGCAGTATTTT.

The V and J genes are TRBV5-4 and TRBJ2-1; 10 positions match TRBD2. Germline values: CDR1 SGHNT, CDR2 YYREEE (reference sequence). Trimming cost V 8 bases and J 7 bases; bases outside gene matches: 21. The CDR3 consists of 18 residues. The CDR3 sequence is CASSRNGLAALTWNEQFF. The CDR3 DNA sequence: TGTGCCAGTAGTCGAAACGGACTAGCGGCCCTAACGTGGAATGAGCAGTTCTTC.